The subject of this entry is one T cell receptor (beta chain). The data stem from a study of control samples from healthy donors and cancer patients. Sequencing used immunoSEQ multiplex PCR; TCRdb keeps in-frame clones, though not all of them. The sample records 95,000 to 100,000 clones, around 82% being singletons. The sample taken for sequencing was blood. The receptor's source is a man aged 55 to 70 in good health.

The CDR3 coding sequence is TGTGCCAGCAGCCCGAGCGGGGAGGGCTACGAGCAGTACTTC. This translates into CASSPSGEGYEQYF. The chain links TRBV6-5 to TRBJ2-7, with 7 nucleotides matching TRBD2. V lost 6 bases to trimming and J lost 3 bases; unmatched junction nucleotides: 8. The length of the CDR3 is 14 residues. Germline CDR1 reads MNHEY; CDR2 reads SVGAGI.